This TCR beta chain was identified during a study of vaccination and CD4 T cells after COVID-19. Note on this clonotype: Its matching antigen is unknown.

As to treatment: roughly 11-day PBMC culture with coronavirus spike peptide pools or control peptides (ViraFEST assay). The unexposed donor gave CD4+ T cells before the COVID-19 pandemic (2011-2018). The culture of roughly 2 million PBMCs per well included 9.5 to 10 IU/ml IL-2 and roughly 10 ug/ml peptide pools. The assay that was used to sequence DNA from cultured CD4+ T cells was the Oncomine TCR Beta short-read assay. Extraction of genomic DNA was performed on cultured CD4+ T cells. TCRdb ran MiXCR on the PCR reads and lists one entry per CDR3 protein. The data show 7,600 or so distinct CDR3 sequences, more than 35% seen once. The material sequenced was CD4+ T cells from blood, cultured in vitro. The clonotype originates from a human donor in good health.

The CDR3 spells CSARDLGQGTNGELFF. The CDR3, as DNA: TGCAGTGCTAGAGATCTGGGACAGGGGACCAACGGGGAGCTGTTTTTT. The rearrangement uses TRBV20-1 and TRBJ2-2, with 10 bases matching TRBD1. Germline assignment: CDR1 DFQATT and CDR2 SNEGSKA (reference sequence). J was trimmed by 7 bases and V by 0 bases; bases with no gene match: 8. The CDR3 extends over 16 amino acids.